This T cell receptor (beta chain) was recorded in a study of healthy donors' naive CD4 and CD8 T cells. TCR libraries were built from about 0.55 ug of total RNA by linear amplification. In the original workflow: Roughly 5 healthy donors contributed 60,000 to 80,000 sequenced TCR alpha transcripts. A single record per CDR3 protein comes from TCRdb applying MiXCR to the reads. It is TCRdb's table, rather than the study itself, that gives the V and J calls and clone size. Among some 190,000 distinct CDR3 sequences listed, nearly 75% were seen once. A few counts support this clonotype. V was clipped by 6 bases and J by 0 bases; unmatched bases: 10. The CDR3 length is 17 residues. The germline gives CDR1 SQVTM, CDR2 ANQGSEA.

The origin of this receptor is a pool of human donors in good health; the sample pools cells from several healthy donors. The chain links TRBV29-1 to TRBJ2-1; 11 bases are a match to TRBD2. Specimen: naive CD4+ and CD8+ T cells sorted from blood, pooled from several donors. CDR3 nucleotide sequence: TGCAGCGTGCGGTTAGCGGGAGGGCTGAGCTCCTACAATGAGCAGTTCTTC. Amino acid sequence: CSVRLAGGLSSYNEQFF.